The T cell receptor (beta chain) described here comes from a study of breast tumors, draining lymph nodes, adjacent tissues. Breast cancer patients provided tissue from their axillary draining lymph nodes. This clonotype was observed at least ten times. One entry per CDR3 protein, called by TCRdb with MiXCR from the multiplex PCR reads. The sample includes fewer than 150,000 distinct CDR3 sequences, 21% of them seen just once. The ends were cut back, 2 bases at V and 7 bases at J, with 8 bases in the middle. The CDR3 consists of 12 residues. Germline V gene sequence: CDR1 GTSNPN, CDR2 SVGIG (reference sequence).

The chain couples TRBV30 to TRBJ2-2; D ambiguous. Material: axillary lymph node tissue. The origin of this receptor is a female donor with breast cancer. Some clones in this sample may be carry-over from other donors' samples. The CDR3 spells CAWSWWDGELFF. CDR3 coding DNA: TGTGCCTGGAGTTGGTGGGACGGGGAGCTGTTTTTT.